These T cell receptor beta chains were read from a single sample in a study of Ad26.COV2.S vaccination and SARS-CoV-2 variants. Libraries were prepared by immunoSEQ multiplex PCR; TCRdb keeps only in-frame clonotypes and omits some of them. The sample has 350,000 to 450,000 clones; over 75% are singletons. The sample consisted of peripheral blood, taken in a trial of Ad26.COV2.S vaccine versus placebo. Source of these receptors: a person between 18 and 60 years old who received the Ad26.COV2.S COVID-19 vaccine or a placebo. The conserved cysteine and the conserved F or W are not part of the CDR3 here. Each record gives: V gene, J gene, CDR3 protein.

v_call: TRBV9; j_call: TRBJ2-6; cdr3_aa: ASSASGANVLT
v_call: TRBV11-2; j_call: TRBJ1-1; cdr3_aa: ASSAGTLTEAF
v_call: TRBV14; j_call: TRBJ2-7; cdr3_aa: ASSQWALLGGVNYEQY
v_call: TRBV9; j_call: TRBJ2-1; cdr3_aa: ASSTPWDSHSYNEQF
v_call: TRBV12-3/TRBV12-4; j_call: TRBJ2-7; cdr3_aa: ASSLALDEQY
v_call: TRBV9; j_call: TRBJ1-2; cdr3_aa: ASSAEGQGSNDGYT
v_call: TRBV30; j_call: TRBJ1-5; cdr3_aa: AWSPGGNQPQH
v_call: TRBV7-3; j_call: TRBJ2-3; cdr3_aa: ASSLMSGSDTQY
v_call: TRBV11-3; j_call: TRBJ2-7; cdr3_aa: ASSPGVEGSYEQY
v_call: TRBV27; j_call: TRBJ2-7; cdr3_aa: ASRYGGALTYEQY
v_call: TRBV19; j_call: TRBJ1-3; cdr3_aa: ASSNGRPGSGNTIY
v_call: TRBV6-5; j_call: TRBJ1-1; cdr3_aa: ASSSLLDRNTEAF
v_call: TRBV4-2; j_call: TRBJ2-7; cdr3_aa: ASRIRQGASYEQY
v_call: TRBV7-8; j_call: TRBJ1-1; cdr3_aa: ASTRGRTNTEAF
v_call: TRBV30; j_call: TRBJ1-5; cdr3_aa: AWSDRGNQPQH
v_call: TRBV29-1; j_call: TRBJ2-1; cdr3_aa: SVAKTGPLAEQF
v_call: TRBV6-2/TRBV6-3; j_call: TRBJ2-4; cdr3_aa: ASSYLSFSRDKNIQY
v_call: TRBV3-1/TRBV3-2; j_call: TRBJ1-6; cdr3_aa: ASSQDPAGVNSPLH
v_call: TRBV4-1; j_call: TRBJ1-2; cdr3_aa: ASSPGDVTGYT
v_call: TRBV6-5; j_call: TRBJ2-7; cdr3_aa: ASRGQGAGHEQY
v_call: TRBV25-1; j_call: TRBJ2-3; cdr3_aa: ASSVSTDTQY
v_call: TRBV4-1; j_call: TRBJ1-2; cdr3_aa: ASSQEAGRANYGYT
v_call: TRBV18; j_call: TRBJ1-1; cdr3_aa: ASSPPNGYTEAF
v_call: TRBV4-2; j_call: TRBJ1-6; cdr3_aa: ASRIKSPLH